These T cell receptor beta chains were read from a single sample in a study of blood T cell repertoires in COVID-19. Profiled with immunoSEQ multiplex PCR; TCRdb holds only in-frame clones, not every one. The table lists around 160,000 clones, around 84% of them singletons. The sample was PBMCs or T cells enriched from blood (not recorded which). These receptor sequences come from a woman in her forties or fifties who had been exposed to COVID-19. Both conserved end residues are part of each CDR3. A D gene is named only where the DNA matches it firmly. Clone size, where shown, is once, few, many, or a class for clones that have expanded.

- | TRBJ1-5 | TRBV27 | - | CASSFRGGDQPQHF | TGTGCCAGCAGTTTCCGGGGCGGGGATCAGCCCCAGCATTTT
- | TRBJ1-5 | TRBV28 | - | CATTRGRQPQHF | TGTGCCACGACCCGAGGGCGCCAGCCCCAGCATTTT
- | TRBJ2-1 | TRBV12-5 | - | CASGTNEQFF | TGTGCTAGTGGTACAAATGAGCAGTTCTTC
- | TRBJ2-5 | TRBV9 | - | CASSRGATLQETQYF | TGTGCCAGCAGTCGGGGGGCCACCCTACAAGAGACCCAGTACTTC
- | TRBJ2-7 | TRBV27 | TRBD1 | CASSLSGTGLWEQYF | TGTGCCAGCAGTTTGTCCGGGACAGGGCTGTGGGAGCAGTACTTC
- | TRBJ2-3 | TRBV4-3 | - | CASSHRRGGDTQYF | TGCGCCAGCAGCCACCGCCGAGGGGGAGATACGCAGTATTTT
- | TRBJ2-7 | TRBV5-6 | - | CASSLGPNGGNEQYF | TGTGCCAGCAGCTTGGGACCCAACGGCGGAAACGAGCAGTACTTC
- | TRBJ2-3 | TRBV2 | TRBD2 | CASSGASGGAVGDTQYF | TGTGCCAGCAGTGGGGCTAGCGGGGGGGCCGTTGGAGATACGCAGTATTTT
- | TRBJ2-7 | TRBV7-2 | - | CASSDRRAYEQYF | TGTGCCAGCAGCGACCGCAGGGCCTACGAGCAGTACTTC
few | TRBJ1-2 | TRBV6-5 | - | CASSSNSYGYTF | TGTGCCAGCAGTTCCAACTCCTATGGCTACACCTTC
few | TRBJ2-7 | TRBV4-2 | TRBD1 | CASSQAGQTYEQYF | TGTGCCAGCAGCCAAGCGGGACAGACCTACGAGCAGTACTTC
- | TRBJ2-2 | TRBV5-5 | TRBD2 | CASSYGGRNTGELFF | TGTGCCAGCAGCTATGGCGGGAGAAACACCGGGGAGCTGTTTTTT
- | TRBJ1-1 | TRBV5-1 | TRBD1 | CASSLSAGGNTEAFF | TGCGCCAGCAGCTTGTCGGCAGGGGGCAACACTGAAGCTTTCTTT
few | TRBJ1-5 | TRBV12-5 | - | CASGSQPAGYSNQPQHF | TGTGCTAGTGGTTCGCAACCGGCAGGATATAGCAATCAGCCCCAGCATTTT